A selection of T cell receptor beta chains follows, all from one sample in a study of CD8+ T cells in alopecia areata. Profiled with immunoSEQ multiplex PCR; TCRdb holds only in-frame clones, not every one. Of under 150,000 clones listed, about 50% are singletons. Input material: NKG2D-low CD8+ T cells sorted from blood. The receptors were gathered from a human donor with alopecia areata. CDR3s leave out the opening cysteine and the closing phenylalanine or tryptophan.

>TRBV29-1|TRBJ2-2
SVYRGLGELF
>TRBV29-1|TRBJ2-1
SVDTGSTEQF
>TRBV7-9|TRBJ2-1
ASSLPLGGDYYNEQF
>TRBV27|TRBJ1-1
ASGETTEAF
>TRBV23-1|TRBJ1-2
ASSRIQGNGYT
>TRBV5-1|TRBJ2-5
ASSLGIRETQY
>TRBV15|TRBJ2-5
ATSRAGPGETQY
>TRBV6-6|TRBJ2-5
ASSYTGGLAQETQY
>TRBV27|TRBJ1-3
ASSPDDSYGNTIY
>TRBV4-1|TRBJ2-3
ASSVGLAPGAQY
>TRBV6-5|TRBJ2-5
ASMGGEETQY
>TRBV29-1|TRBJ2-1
SVVGQGPFGSYNEQF
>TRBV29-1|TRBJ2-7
SAAIPPYYEQY
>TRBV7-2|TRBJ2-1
ASSLRKTEQF
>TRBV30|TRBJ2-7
ALDTGAYEQY
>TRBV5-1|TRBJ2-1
ASSFEQGYNNEQF
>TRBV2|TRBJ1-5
ASRQLGNQPQH
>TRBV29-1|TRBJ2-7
STSGGTSYEQY
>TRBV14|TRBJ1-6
ASSRLVDRSLH
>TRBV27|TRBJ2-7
ASSQGYEQY
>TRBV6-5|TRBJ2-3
ASSYSRGRSDTQY
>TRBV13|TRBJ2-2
ASSGSTGELF
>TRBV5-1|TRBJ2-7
ASSLGLGVIYEQY
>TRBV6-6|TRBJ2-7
ASSYIVDGPYEQY
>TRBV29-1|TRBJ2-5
SVEVGGRADGETQY
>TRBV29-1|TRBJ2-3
SVEEGTASTDTQY
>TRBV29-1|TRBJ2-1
SVLLGDNEQF
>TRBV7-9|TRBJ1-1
ASSLPTLVAF
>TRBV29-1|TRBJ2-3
SVLGQKPPSGTDTQY
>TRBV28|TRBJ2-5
ASSFPGPAETQY
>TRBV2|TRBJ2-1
ASTPGPQVI
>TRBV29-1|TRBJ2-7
SAGTRSYEQY
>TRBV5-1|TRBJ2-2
ASSFTENTGELF
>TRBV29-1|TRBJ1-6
STRAGVSSPLH
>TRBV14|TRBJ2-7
ASSQGSGTPYEQY
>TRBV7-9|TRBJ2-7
ASASGAGYHEQY
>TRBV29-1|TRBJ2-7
SVIGGWEQY
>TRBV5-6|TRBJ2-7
ASSFGTDTYEQY
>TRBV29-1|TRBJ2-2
SVQDYTGELF
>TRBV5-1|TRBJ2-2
ASSTGLADGELF
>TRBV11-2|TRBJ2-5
ATESGTQETQY
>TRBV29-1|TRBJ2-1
SVGGTGGSYNEQF
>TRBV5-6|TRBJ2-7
ASSSDSTGLEQY
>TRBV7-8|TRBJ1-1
ASTSGESTEAF
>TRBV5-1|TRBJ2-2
ASSEETSVWANTGELF
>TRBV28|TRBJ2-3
AAHQGYSTDTQY
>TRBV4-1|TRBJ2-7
ASSQGPTGVGYEQY
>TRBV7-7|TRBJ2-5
ASTPSPQETQY
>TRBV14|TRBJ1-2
ASSQSRAYGYT
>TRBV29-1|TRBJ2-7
SVETGEYEQY
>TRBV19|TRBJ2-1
ASSSYAQEQF
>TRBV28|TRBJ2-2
ASNRVLAAGELF
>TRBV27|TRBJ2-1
ASFGGLMDEQF
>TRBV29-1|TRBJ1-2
SVEAGNYGYT
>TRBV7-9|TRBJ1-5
ASSSGGKPQH
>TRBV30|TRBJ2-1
AWREGSGGYNEQF
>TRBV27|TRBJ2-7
ATSRGMHEQY
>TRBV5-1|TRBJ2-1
ASSLKAWVEQF